Ten or more counts support the clone carrying this T cell receptor (beta chain). Its cognate antigen is unknown. The record originates from a study of T cell repertoires in cytomegalovirus infection. Study as a whole: HLA-C-restricted CMV epitopes, recently identified, and well-studied HLA-B-restricted ones were used by the study. Public TCR beta signature analysis indicated the presence of both CMV infection and matching HLA type. Study observations and caveats: Summed public TCR beta family frequency identified CMV carriers bearing the relevant HLA. In two of eight donors, the top clonotype was HLA-C-restricted CMV-specific.

Looked up from germline, CDR1 is SGHVS and CDR2 is FQNEAQ. V shed 1 base, J shed 3 bases, and the junction held 12 bases outside the gene matches. The CDR3 has 18 amino acids. TCRdb re-called the reads with MiXCR, one entry per CDR3 protein. The sample records fewer than 1,000,000 distinct CDR3 sequences, approximately 32% being singletons. The chain is built from TRBV7-8 and TRBJ2-3; 8 nucleotides align to TRBD2. The sample was cultured CD8+ T cells from PBMCs, taken from culture after CMV antigen stimulation. The TCR was taken from a human donor in good health (CMV status not recorded). Some clones in this sample may be carry-over from other donors' samples. The CDR3 nucleotides are TGTGCCAGCAGCTTAGGGGGACTAGGGGGTTCCTGGACAGATACGCAGTATTTT. It specifies CASSLGGLGGSWTDTQYF.